This T cell receptor (beta chain) was captured by sequencing in a study of blood T cell repertoires in COVID-19. As for the study in general: Material from acute and convalescent COVID-19 was sourced from the United States, Italy and Spain. T cells, B-cell-depleted T cells, or PBMCs provided the cDNA or gDNA that served as material.

The V gene lost 2 bases and the J gene lost 3 bases, with 4 bases spanning the gap. This CDR3 contains 12 residues. Authors' analysis steps: It was from reference gene primer amplification that nucleated cell counts were estimated. Method: immunoSEQ multiplex PCR; TCRdb's copy keeps in-frame clones and lacks some. D and trimming come from the DNA, and the V and J calls and clone size come from that table. This sample has 100,000 to 150,000 clones, with about four fifths found just once. The J gene is TRBJ1-1, the V gene TRBV12-3 or TRBV12-4, with no clear D. This clonotype originated in a man aged 35 to 55 with active or convalescent COVID-19. Input material: peripheral blood. CDR3 nucleotide sequence: TGTGCCAGCAGTTTAACATACACTGAAGCTTTCTTT. Encoded protein: CASSLTYTEAFF.